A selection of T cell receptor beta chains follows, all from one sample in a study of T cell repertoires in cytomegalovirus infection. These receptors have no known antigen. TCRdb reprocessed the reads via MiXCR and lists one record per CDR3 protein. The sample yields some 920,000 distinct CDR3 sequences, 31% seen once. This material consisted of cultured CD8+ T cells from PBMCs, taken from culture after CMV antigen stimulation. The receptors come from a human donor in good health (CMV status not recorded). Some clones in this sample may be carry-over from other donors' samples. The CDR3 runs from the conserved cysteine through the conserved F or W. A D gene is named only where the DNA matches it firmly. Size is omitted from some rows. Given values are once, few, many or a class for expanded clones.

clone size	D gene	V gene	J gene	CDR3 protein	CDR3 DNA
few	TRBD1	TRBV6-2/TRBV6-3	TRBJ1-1	CASSWTGGNFGIAFF	TGTGCCAGCAGTTGGACAGGGGGCAACTTCGGTATAGCTTTCTTT
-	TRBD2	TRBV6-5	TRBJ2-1	CASSYLGRVDEQFF	TGTGCCAGCAGTTACTTAGGGAGGGTCGATGAGCAGTTCTTC
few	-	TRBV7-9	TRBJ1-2	CASSLARNPNYGYTF	TGTGCCAGCAGCTTAGCTAGGAACCCTAACTATGGCTACACCTTC
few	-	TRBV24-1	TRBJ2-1	CATSATQTTHGTSYNEQFF	TGTGCCACCAGTGCAACTCAAACTACCCACGGGACATCCTACAATGAGCAGTTCTTC
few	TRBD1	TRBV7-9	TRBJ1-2	CASSSRDRADGYTF	TGTGCCAGCAGCTCCCGAGACAGGGCGGATGGCTACACCTTC
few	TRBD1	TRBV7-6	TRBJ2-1	CASSFDDRGRYNEQFF	TGTGCCAGCAGCTTCGACGACAGGGGACGGTACAATGAGCAGTTCTTC
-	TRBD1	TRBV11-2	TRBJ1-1	CASSFSYEGANTEAFF	TGTGCCAGCAGCTTTTCGTATGAGGGGGCTAACACTGAAGCTTTCTTT
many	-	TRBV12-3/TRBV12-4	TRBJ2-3	CASSHSLPPAEDTQYF	TGTGCCAGCAGCCACAGCCTTCCCCCGGCTGAGGATACGCAGTATTTT
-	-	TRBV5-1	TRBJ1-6	CASSRAVGYNSPLHF	TGCGCCAGCAGCCGGGCGGTGGGCTATAATTCACCCCTCCACTTT
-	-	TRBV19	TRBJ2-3	CASSIAEVEYADTQYF	TGTGCCAGTAGTATAGCGGAGGTTGAATATGCAGATACGCAGTATTTT
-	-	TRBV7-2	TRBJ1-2	CASSHEGHYGYTF	TGTGCCAGCAGCCATGAGGGGCACTATGGCTACACCTTC
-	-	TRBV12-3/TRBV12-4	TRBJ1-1	CASSGYRVVDTEAFF	TGTGCCAGCAGTGGCTACAGGGTCGTGGACACTGAAGCTTTCTTT
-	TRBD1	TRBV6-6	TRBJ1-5	CASTLTGRSNQPQHF	TGTGCCAGCACCCTGACAGGGAGAAGCAATCAGCCCCAGCATTTT
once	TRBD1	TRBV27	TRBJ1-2	CANSPSVGQVYYGYTF	TGTGCCAACAGTCCCAGCGTGGGACAGGTATACTATGGCTACACCTTC
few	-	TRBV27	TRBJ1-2	CASSLSPSNYGYTF	TGTGCCAGCAGTTTATCCCCCTCTAACTATGGCTACACCTTC
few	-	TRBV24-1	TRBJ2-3	CATSDLPPTDTQYF	TGTGCCACCAGTGATTTGCCTCCAACAGATACGCAGTATTTT
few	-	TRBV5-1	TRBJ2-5	CASSVRKPSQETQYF	TGCGCCAGCAGCGTAAGAAAACCGAGCCAAGAGACCCAGTACTTC
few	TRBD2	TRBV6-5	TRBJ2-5	CASKSSGGPGETQYF	TGTGCCAGCAAATCGAGCGGGGGGCCAGGGGAGACCCAGTACTTC
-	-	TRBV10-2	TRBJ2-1	CASSEFLADEQFF	TGCGCCAGCAGTGAGTTTTTGGCCGATGAGCAGTTCTTC
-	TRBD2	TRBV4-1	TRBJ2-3	CASSQEGGGPDTQYF	TGCGCCAGCAGCCAAGAAGGCGGGGGACCAGATACGCAGTATTTT
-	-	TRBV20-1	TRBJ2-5	CSARDPLRGTQETQYF	TGCAGTGCTAGAGACCCGCTTCGGGGGACCCAAGAGACCCAGTACTTC
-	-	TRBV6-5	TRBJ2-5	CASSYEAAEETQYF	TGTGCCAGCAGTTACGAGGCGGCCGAAGAGACCCAGTACTTC
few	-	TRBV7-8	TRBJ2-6	CASAHASGANVLTF	TGTGCCAGCGCGCATGCTTCTGGGGCCAACGTCCTGACTTTC
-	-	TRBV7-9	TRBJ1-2	CASSLAGSTLNYGYTF	TGTGCCAGCAGCTTAGCCGGGTCGACACTAAACTATGGCTACACCTTC
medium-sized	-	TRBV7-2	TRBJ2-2	CASSLANSGQTTGELFF	TGTGCCAGCAGCTTAGCGAATTCCGGACAGACCACCGGGGAGCTGTTTTTT